The source of this T cell receptor beta chain is a study of T cells in localized non-small cell lung cancer. This clone was counted between two and nine times. This CDR3 comprises 14 residues. The V gene's germline CDR1 is SEHNR and CDR2 FQNEAQ (reference sequence). V trimming: 9 bases; J trimming: 3 bases; junction bases outside the gene matches: 7. Repertoires were generated with immunoSEQ multiplex PCR, while TCRdb's copy carries only in-frame clones and drops some. The sample lists more than 45,000 clones, roughly 80% occurring once. This sample comprised peripheral blood, obtained before any cancer treatment. The V call is TRBV7-9, the J call TRBJ2-5; 10 bases map to TRBD1. This sequence was found in a man aged 40-75 years with stage I squamous cell lung carcinoma. The CDR3 protein is CASDPGTGEETQYF. The CDR3 coding sequence is TGTGCCAGTGACCCGGGGACAGGGGAAGAGACCCAGTACTTC.